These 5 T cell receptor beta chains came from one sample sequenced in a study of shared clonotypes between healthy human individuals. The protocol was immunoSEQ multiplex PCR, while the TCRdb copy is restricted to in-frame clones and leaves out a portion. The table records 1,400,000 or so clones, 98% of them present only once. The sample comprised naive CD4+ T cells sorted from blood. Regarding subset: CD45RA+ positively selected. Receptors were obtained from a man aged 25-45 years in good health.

The CDR3 DNA reads TGCAGCGCAGGACAGGCCCTTGGCACTGAAGCTTTCTTT. Translation: CSAGQALGTEAFF. This sequence joins TRBV29-1 and TRBJ1-1; TRBD1 matches 7 bases. CDR1 is SQVTM and CDR2 is ANQGSEA in the germline V gene. The J segment lost 4 bases and the V segment lost 7 bases, leaving 9 bases of the junction unmatched. The CDR3 runs to 13 residues.

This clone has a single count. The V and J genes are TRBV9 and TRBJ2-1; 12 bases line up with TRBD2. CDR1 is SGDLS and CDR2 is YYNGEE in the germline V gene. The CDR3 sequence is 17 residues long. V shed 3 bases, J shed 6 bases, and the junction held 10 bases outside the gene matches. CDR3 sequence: CASSAQTGTSGLNEQFF. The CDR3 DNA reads TGTGCCAGCAGCGCCCAAACCGGGACTAGCGGGCTCAATGAGCAGTTCTTC.

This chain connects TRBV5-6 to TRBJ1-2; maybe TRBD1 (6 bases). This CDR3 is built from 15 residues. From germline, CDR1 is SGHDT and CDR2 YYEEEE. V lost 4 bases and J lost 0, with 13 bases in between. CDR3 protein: CASSPGQRANYGYTF. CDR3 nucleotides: TGTGCCAGCAGCCCCGGACAGAGAGCTAACTATGGCTACACCTTC.

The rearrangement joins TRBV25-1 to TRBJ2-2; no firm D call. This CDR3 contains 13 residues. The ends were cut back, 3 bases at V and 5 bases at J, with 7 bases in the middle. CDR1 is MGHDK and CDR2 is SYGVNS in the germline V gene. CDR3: CASSDSGTGELFF. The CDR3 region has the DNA TGTGCCAGCAGTGATTCCGGAACCGGGGAGCTGTTTTTT.

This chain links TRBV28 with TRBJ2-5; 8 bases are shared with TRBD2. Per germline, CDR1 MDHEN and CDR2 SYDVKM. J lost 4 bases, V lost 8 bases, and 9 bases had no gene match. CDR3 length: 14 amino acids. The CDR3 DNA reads TGTGCCAGCTTGGACCTGACTAGCGCAGAGACCCAGTACTTC. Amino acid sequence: CASLDLTSAETQYF.